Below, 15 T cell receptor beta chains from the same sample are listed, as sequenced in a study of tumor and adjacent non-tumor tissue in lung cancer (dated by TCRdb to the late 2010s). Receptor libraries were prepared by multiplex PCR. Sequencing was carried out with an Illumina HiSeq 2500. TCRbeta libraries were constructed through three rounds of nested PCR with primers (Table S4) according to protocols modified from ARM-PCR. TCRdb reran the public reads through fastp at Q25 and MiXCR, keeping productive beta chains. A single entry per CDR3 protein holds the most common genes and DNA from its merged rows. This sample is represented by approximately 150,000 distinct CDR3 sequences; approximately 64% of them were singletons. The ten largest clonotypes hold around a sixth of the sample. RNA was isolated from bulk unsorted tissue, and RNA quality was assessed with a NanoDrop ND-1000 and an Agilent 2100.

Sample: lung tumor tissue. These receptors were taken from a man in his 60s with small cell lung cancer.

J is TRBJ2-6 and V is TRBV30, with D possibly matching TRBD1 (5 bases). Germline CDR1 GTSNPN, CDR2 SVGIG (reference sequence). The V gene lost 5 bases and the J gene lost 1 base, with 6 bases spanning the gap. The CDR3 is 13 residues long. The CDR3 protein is CAWGQSGANVLTF. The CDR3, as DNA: TGTGCCTGGGGACAATCTGGGGCCAACGTCCTGACTTTC.

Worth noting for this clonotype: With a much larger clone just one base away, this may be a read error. The CDR3 sequence: CASSLQRDNEQYF. CDR3 DNA sequence: TGTGCCAGCAGCTTACAAAGGGACAATGAGCAGTACTTC. The gene calls are TRBV11-1 and TRBJ2-1; TRBD1 is a possible D gene (6 bases). The DNA end is more similar to TRBJ2-7, so the J call may be wrong. Germline-derived CDR1 and CDR2 are SGHAT and FQDESV (reference sequence). The CDR3 is made up of 13 amino acids.

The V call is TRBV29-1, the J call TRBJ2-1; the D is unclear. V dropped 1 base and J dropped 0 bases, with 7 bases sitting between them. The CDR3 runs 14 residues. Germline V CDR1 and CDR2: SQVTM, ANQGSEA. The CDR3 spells CSVEGVSSYNEQFF. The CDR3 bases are TGCAGCGTTGAAGGGGTGAGCTCCTACAATGAGCAGTTCTTC.

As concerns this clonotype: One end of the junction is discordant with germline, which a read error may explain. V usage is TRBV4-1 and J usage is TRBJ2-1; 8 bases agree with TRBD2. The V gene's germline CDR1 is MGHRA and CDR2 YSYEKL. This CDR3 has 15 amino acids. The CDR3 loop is CASSPSGSGNNEHFF. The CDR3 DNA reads TGCGCCAGCAGCCCCAGCGGGAGTGGAAACAATGAGCACTTCTTC.

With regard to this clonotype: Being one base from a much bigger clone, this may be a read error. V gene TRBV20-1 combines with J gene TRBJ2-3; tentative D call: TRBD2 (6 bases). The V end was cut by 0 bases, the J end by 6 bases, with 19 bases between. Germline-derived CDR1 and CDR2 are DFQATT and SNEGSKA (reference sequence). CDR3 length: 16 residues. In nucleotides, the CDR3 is TGCAGTGCTAGAGATGGAGCGGGCCTCAGGGATGATACGCAGTATTTT. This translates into CSARDGAGLRDDTQYF.

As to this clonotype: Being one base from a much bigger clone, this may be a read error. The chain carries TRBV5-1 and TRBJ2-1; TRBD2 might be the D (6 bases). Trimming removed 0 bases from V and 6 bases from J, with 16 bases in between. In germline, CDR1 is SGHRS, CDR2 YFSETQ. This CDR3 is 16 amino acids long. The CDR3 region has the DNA TGCGCCAGCAGCTTGGGGGCTAGCGTAAACTGCAATGAGCAGTTCTTC. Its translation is CASSLGASVNCNEQFF.

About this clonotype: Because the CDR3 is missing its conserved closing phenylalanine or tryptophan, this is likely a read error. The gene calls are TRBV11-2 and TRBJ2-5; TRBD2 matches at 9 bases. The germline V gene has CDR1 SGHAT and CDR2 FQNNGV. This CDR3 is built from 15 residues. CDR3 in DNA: TGTGCCAGCAGCGGACCACTAGCGGGCCAAGATACCCAGTACCTC. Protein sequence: CASSGPLAGQDTQYL.

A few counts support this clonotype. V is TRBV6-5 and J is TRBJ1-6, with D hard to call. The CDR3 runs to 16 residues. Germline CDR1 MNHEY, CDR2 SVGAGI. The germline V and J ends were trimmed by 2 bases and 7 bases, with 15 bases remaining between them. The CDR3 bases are TGTGCCAGCAGTTACATATCGCGGGGAAGGAATTCACCCCTCCACTTT. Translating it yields CASSYISRGRNSPLHF.

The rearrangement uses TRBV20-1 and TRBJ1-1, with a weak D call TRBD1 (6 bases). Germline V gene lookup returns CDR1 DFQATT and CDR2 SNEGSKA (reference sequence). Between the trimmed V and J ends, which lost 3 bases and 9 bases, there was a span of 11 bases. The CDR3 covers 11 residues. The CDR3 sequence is CSARGQPKAFF. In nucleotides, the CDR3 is TGCAGTGCTAGGGGACAACCAAAAGCTTTCTTT.

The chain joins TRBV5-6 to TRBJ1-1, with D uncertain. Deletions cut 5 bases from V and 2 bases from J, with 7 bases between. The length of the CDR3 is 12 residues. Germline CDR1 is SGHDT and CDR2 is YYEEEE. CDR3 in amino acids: CASSYTNTEAFF. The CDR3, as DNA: TGTGCCAGCAGTTATACCAACACTGAAGCTTTCTTT.

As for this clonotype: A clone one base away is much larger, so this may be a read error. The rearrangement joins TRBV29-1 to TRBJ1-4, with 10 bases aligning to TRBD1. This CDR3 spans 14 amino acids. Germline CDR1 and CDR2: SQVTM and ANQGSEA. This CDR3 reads CGVTGTGAREKLFF. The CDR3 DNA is TGCGGCGTTACCGGGACAGGGGCACGGGAAAAACTGTTTTTT.

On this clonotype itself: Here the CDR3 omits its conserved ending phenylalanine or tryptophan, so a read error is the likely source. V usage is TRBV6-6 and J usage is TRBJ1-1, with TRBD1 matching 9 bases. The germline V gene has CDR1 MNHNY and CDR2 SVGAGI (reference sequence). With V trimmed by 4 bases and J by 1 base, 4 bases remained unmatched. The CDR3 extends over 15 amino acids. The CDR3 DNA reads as TGTGCCAGCAGTTCATCGGGACAGGGGAACACTGAAGCTTTCATT. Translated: CASSSSGQGNTEAFI.

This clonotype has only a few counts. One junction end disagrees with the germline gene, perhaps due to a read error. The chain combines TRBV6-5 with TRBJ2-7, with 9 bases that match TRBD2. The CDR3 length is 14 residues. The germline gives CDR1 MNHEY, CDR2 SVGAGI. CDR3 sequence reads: CASSPGTSSYEQYF. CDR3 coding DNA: TGTGCCAGCAGTCCCGGGACTAGCTCCTACGAGCAGTATTTC.

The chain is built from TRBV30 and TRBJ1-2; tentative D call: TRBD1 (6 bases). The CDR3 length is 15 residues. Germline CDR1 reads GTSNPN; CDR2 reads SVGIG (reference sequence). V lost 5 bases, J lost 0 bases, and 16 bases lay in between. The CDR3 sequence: CAWRRSGASNYGYTF. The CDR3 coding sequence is TGTGCCTGGCGGCGATCAGGGGCATCTAACTATGGCTACACCTTC.

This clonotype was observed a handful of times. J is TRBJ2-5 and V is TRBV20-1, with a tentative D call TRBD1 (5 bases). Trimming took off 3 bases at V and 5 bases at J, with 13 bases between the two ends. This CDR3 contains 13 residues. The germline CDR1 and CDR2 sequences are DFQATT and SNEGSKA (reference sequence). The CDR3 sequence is CSARATGWETQYF. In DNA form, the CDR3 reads TGCAGTGCTAGGGCAACAGGTTGGGAGACCCAGTACTTC.